This T cell receptor (beta chain) was sequenced in a study of cytomegalovirus exposure and HLA in healthy donors. Study background: Early released data comprised about 90 million unique TCRs from HLA-typed donors.

Primers included in the PCR were 60 Vbeta and 13 Jbeta primers. Produced via immunoSEQ multiplex PCR; TCRdb's table is partial and in-frame only. The sample carries more than 80,000 clones, around 75% recorded once. Study-wide results and caveats: In vitro data verified a few CMV-associated chains as specific for CMV antigens.

In germline, CDR1 is SGHTA, CDR2 FQGNSA. The CDR3 covers 15 residues. Trimming removed 1 base at V and 8 bases at J, with 17 bases between. About this clone itself: The antigen is unknown.

Input material: PBMCs. This receptor was taken from a middle-aged man in good health and CMV-seronegative. The chain combines TRBV7-2 with TRBJ1-2; D might be TRBD1 (5 bases). CDR3 sequence reads: CASSLDQGVGVGYTF. CDR3 DNA sequence: TGTGCCAGCAGCTTAGATCAGGGTGTAGGGGTCGGCTACACCTTC.